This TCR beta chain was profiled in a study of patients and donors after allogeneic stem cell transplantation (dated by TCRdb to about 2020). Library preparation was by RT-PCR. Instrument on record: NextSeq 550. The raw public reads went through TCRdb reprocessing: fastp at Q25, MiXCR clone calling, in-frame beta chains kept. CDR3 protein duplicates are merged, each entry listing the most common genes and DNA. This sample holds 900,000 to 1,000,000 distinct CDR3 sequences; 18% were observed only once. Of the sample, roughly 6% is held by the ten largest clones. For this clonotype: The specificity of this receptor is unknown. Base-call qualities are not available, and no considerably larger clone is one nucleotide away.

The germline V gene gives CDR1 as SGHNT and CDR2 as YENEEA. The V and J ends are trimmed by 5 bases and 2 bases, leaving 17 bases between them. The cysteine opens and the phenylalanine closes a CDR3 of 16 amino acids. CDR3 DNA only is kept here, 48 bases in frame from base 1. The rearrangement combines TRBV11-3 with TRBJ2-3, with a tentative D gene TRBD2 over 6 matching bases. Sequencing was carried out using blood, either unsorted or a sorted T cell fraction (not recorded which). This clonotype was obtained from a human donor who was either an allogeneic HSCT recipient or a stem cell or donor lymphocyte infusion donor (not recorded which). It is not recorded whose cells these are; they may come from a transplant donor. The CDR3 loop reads CASSGSPGTYTDTQYF. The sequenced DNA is TGTGCCAGCAGCGGCTCCCCCGGGACTTACACAGATACGCAGTATTTT.